This section outlines one T cell receptor (beta chain) sequence together with its context. The antigen is undetermined. The data originate from a study of Ad26.COV2.S vaccination and SARS-CoV-2 variants. Study details: Donor allocation was to the COV1001 Ad26.COV2.S trial arm.

As to treatment: over 15 received Ad26.COV2.S at low or high dose, single or two shots; about 5 received placebo; per-sample allocation not given. The samples were gathered on day 63 after the first injection of vaccine or placebo. Vaccination employed an Ad26 vector expressing the Wuhan-strain SARS-CoV-2 spike. Sequencing was performed with immunoSEQ multiplex PCR; in TCRdb, only in-frame clones are kept and a portion is missing. The sample holds approximately 300,000 clones, about 86% seen once. Study results and limitations: Similar non-spike TCR breadth was observed in recipients of vaccine and of placebo.

The CDR3 contains 15 residues. J lost 8 bases, V lost 2 bases, and 8 bases had no gene match. Germline assignment: CDR1 KGHSH and CDR2 LQKENI. The material was peripheral blood, obtained in a trial of Ad26.COV2.S vaccine versus placebo. The rearrangement joins TRBV18 to TRBJ1-2, with TRBD1 matching 10 bases. The clonotype comes from a person aged 18-65 years who received the Ad26.COV2.S COVID-19 vaccine or a placebo. The CDR3 here is CASSPVSGTGAGYTF. CDR3 sequence (DNA): TGTGCCAGCTCACCAGTATCCGGGACAGGGGCCGGCTACACCTTC.